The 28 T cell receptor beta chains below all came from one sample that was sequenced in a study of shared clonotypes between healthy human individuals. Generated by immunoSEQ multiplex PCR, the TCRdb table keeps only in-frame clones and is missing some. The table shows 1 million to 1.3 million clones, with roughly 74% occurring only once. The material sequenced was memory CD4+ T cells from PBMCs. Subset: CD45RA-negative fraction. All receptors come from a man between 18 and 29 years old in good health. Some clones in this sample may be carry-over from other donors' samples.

Here the CDR3 DNA reads TGCGCCAGCAGCCAACTTCCAGGGGGCGAGGAGACCCAGTACTTC. It codes for CASSQLPGGEETQYF. The V gene is TRBV4-3, the J gene TRBJ2-5; TRBD1 matches at 8 bases. This CDR3 region has 15 residues. J was trimmed by 5 bases and V by 2 bases; bases with no gene match: 7. Per germline, CDR1 LGHNA and CDR2 YSLEER.

CDR3 in DNA: TGTGCCAGCAGCGCCTCGACTAGCGGGAAAGAGACCCAGTACTTC. Translating it yields CASSASTSGKETQYF. This rearrangement joins TRBV9 to TRBJ2-5, with 11 bases lining up with TRBD2. Germline V gene sequence: CDR1 SGDLS, CDR2 YYNGEE. The J segment lost 3 bases and the V segment lost 3 bases, leaving 4 bases of the junction unmatched. The CDR3 is made up of 15 amino acids.

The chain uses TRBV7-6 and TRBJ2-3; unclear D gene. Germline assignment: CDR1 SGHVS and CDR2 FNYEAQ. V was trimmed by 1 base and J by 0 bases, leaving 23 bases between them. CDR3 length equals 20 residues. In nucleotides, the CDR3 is TGTGCCAGCAGCTTAGAGTCCTTCGGGTGGTCCGACTCTAGCACAGATACGCAGTATTTT. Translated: CASSLESFGWSDSSTDTQYF.

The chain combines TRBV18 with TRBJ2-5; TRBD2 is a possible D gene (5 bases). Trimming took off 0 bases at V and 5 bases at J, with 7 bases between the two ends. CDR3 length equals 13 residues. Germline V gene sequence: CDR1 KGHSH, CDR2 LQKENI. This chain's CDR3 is CASSPPREETQYF. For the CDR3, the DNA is TGTGCCAGCTCACCACCGAGGGAGGAGACCCAGTACTTC.

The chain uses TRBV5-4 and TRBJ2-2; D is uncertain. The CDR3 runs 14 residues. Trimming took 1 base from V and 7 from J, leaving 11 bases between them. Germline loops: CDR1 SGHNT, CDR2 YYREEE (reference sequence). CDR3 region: CASSLPGSGGELFF. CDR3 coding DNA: TGTGCCAGCAGCTTGCCCGGGTCCGGCGGGGAGCTGTTTTTT.

The CDR3 DNA is TGTGCCAGCTCACCACCACGACAGGGGGGGTTACAAGAGACCCAGTACTTC. Protein product: CASSPPRQGGLQETQYF. The V and J genes are TRBV18 and TRBJ2-5; TRBD1 agrees at 9 bases. Germline V gene data show CDR1 as KGHSH and CDR2 as LQKENI. The CDR3 totals 17 residues. The trim removed 0 bases at V and 2 bases at J, leaving 7 bases unmatched.

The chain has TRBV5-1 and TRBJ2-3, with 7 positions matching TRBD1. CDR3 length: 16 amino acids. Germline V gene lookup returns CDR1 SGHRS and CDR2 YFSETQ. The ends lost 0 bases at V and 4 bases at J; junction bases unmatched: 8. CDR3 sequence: CASSLVTTGPPDTQYF. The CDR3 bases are TGCGCCAGCAGCTTGGTGACGACAGGGCCCCCAGATACGCAGTATTTT.

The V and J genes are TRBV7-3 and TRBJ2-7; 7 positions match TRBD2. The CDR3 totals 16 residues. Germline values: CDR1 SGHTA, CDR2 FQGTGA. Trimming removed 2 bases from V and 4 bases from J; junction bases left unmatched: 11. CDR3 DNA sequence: TGTGCCAGCAGCTTATCGGCGGGAGTGGGGAGTTACGAGCAGTACTTC. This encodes CASSLSAGVGSYEQYF.

CDR3 amino acids: CASSYPPGQENIQYF. CDR3 DNA: TGTGCCAGCAGTTATCCTCCGGGACAGGAAAACATTCAGTACTTC. The chain recombines TRBV6-6 with TRBJ2-4, with 8 bases identical to TRBD1. Germline V gives CDR1 MNHNY, CDR2 SVGAGI (reference sequence). The CDR3 is 15 residues long. J was trimmed by 5 bases and V by 3 bases; bases with no gene match: 6.

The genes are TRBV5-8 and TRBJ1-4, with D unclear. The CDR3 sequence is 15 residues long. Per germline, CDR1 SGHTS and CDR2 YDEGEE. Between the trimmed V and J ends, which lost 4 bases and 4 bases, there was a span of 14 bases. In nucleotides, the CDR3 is TGTGCCAGCAGCCCCGTAGAGGGAAGTAATGAAAAACTGTTTTTT. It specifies CASSPVEGSNEKLFF.

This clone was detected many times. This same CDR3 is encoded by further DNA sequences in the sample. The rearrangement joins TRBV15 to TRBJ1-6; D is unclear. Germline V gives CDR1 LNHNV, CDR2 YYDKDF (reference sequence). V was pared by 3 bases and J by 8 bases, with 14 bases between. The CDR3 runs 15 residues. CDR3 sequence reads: CATSSPGYSHSPLHF. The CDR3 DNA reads TGTGCCACCAGCAGTCCGGGGTATTCCCATTCACCCCTCCACTTT.

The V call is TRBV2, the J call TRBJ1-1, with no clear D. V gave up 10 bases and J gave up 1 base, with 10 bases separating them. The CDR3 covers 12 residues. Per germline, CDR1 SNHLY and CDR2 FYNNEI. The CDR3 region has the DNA TGTGCCACCCATACAGCGAACACTGAAGCTTTCTTT. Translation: CATHTANTEAFF. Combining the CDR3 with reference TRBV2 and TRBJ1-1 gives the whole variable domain EPEVTQTPSHQVTQMGQEVILRCVPISNHLYFYWYRQILGQKVEFLVSFYNNEISEKSEIFDDQFSVERPDGSNFTLKIRSTKLEDSAMYFCATHTANTEAFFGQGTRLTVV.

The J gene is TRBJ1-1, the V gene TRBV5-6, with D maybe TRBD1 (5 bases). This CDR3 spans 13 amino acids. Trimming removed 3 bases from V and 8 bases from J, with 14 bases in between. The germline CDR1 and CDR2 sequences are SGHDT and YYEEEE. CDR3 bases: TGTGCCAGCAGCTCATACGGGGGGGTAGAAGCTTTCTTT. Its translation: CASSSYGGVEAFF. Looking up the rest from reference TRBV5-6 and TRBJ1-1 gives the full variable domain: DAGVTQSPTHLIKTRGQQVTLRCSPKSGHDTVSWYQQALGQGPQFIFQYYEEEERQRGNFPDRFSGHQFPNYSSELNVNALLLGDSALYLCASSSYGGVEAFFGQGTRLTVV.

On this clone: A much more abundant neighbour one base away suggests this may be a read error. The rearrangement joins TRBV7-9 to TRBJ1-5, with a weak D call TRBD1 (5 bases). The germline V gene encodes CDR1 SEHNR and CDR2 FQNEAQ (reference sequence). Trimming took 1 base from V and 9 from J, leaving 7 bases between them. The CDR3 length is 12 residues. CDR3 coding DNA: TGTGCCAGCAGCTTAGAGGGGCGGCCCCAGCATTTT. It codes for CASSLEGRPQHF.

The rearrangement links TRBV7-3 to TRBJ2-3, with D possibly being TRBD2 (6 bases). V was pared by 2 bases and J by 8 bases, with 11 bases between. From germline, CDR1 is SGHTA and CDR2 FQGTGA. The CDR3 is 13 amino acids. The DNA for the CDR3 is TGTGCCAGCAGCTTATTCGCGGGGAGTACGCAGTATTTT. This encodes CASSLFAGSTQYF.

The CDR3 protein is CASRTQGARAFF. In DNA, the CDR3 is TGTGCCAGCAGAACACAGGGGGCGCGGGCTTTCTTT. The chain is built from TRBV6-5 and TRBJ1-1, with 9 bases matching TRBD1. CDR1 MNHEY and CDR2 SVGAGI come from the germline V gene. Trimming took 6 bases from V and 11 from J; bases not matched to a gene: 7. The CDR3 loop spans 12 amino acids.

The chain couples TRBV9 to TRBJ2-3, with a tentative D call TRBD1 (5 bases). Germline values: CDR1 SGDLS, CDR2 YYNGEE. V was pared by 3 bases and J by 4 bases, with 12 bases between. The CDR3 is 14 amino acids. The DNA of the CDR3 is TGTGCCAGCAGCGGGACACCCAACCCAGATACGCAGTATTTT. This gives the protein CASSGTPNPDTQYF.

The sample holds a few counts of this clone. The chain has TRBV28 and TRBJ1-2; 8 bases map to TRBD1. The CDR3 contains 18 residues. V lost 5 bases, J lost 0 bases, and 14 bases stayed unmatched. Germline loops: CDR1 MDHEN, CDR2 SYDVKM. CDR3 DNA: TGTGCCAGCAGTAAAGACCGGGACAGGCACACCGCTAACTATGGCTACACCTTC. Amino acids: CASSKDRDRHTANYGYTF.

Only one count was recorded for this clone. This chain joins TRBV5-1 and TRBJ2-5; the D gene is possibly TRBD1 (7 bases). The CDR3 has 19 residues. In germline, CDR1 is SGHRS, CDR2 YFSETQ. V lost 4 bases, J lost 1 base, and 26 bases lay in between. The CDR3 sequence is CASSLGGHDRRTGQETQYF. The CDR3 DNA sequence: TGCGCCAGCAGCCTGGGAGGTCATGATAGAAGGACAGGCCAAGAGACCCAGTACTTC.

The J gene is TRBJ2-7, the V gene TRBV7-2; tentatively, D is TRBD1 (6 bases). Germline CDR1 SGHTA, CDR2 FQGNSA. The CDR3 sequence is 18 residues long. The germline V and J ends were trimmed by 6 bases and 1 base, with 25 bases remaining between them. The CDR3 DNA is TGTGCCAGCAGTCCAGGGGTGGGGAGTACTAGTAATTCCTACGAGCAGTACTTC. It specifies CASSPGVGSTSNSYEQYF. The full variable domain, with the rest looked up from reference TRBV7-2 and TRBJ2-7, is GAGVSQSPSNKVTEKGKDVELRCDPISGHTALYWYRQSLGQGLEFLIYFQGNSAPDKSGLPSDRFSAERTGGSVSTLTIQRTQQEDSAVYLCASSPGVGSTSNSYEQYFGPGTRLTVT.

CDR3 sequence (DNA): TGCGCCAGCAGCGCGGACAGTCCAGATACGCAGTATTTT. It codes for CASSADSPDTQYF. The genes are TRBV5-1 and TRBJ2-3, with D possibly matching TRBD1 (6 bases). This CDR3 has 13 residues. Germline CDR1 SGHRS, CDR2 YFSETQ. Trimming pared 4 bases from V and 4 bases from J, leaving 10 bases between. Combining the CDR3 with reference TRBV5-1 and TRBJ2-3 gives the whole variable domain KAGVTQTPRYLIKTRGQQVTLSCSPISGHRSVSWYQQTPGQGLQFLFEYFSETQRNKGNFPGRFSGRQFSNSRSEMNVSTLELGDSALYLCASSADSPDTQYFGPGTRLTVL.

The CDR3: CASSPDRTVSYEQYF. The DNA of the CDR3 is TGCGCCAGCAGCCCGGATAGGACGGTCTCCTACGAGCAGTACTTC. This chain uses TRBV5-1 with TRBJ2-7; D call uncertain. Per germline, CDR1 SGHRS and CDR2 YFSETQ. Trimming removed 4 bases from V and 0 bases from J, with 14 bases in between. This CDR3 has 15 amino acids.

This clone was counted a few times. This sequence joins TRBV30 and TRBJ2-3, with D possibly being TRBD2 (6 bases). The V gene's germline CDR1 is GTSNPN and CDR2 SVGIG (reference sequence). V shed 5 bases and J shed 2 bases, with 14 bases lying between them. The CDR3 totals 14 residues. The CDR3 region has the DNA TGTGCCTGGGGCGCGGCGGGAAACACAGATACGCAGTATTTT. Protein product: CAWGAAGNTDTQYF. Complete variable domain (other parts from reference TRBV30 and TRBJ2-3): SQTIHQWPATLVQPVGSPLSLECTVEGTSNPNLYWYRQAAGRGLQLLFYSVGIGQISSEVPQNLSASRPQDRQFILSSKKLLLSDSGFYLCAWGAAGNTDTQYFGPGTRLTVL.

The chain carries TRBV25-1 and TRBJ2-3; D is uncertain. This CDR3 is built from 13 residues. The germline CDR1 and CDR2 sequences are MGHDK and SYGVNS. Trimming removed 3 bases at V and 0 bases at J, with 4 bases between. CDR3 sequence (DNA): TGTGCCAGCAGTGACCCTAGCACAGATACGCAGTATTTT. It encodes CASSDPSTDTQYF.

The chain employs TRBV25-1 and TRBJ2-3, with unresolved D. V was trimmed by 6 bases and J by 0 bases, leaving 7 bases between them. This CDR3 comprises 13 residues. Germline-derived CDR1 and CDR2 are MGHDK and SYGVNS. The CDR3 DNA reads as TGTGCCAGCAGGGACCACAGCACAGATACGCAGTATTTT. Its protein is CASRDHSTDTQYF.

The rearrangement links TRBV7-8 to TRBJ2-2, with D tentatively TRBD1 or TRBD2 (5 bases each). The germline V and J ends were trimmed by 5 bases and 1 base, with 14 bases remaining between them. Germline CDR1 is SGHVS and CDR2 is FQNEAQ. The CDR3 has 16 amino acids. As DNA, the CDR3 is TGTGCCAGCAGCCGGACCGGGACGCTGAACACCGGGGAGCTGTTTTTT. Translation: CASSRTGTLNTGELFF.

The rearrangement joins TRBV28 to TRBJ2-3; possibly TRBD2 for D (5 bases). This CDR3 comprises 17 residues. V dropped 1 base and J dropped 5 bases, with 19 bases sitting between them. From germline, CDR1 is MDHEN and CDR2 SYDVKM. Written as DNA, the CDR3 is TGTGCCAGCAGTTTATCGGTACTAGTCGTAGCCAGAGATACGCAGTATTTT. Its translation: CASSLSVLVVARDTQYF.

The CDR3 DNA sequence: TGTGCCATAGGCAACAGCGCCTACGAGCAGTACTTC. Its protein product is CAIGNSAYEQYF. The V call is TRBV10-3, the J call TRBJ2-7; D not certain. CDR3 size: 12 residues. From germline, CDR1 is ENHRY and CDR2 SYGVKD. V lost 9 bases and J lost 2, with 11 bases in between.